This record covers a single TCR beta chain. Looked up from germline, CDR1 is KGHDR and CDR2 is SFDVKD. The CDR3 contains 12 residues. The germline V and J ends were trimmed by 4 bases and 12 bases, with 12 bases remaining between them. The multiple sclerosis controls comprised treatment-naive patients whose relapsing-remitting disease was stable or active. These data belong to a study of CD8 T cells in Susac syndrome. Random hexamers were used to reverse transcribe roughly 0.5 to 1 ug of RNA. Amplification of TCR beta CDR3 spanned 54 Vbeta and 13 Jbeta via immunoSEQ multiplex PCR. MiXCR, applied by TCRdb to the immunoSEQ multiplex PCR reads, yields one record per CDR3 protein. The table lists hundreds of thousands of distinct CDR3 sequences, about 96% of them singletons.

The receptor was isolated from a human donor with multiple sclerosis. Sequencing input: CD4+ T cells from PBMCs. The chain uses TRBV24-1 and TRBJ2-1; D unresolved. The CDR3 protein is CATSDRETVQFF. DNA for the CDR3: TGTGCCACCAGTGACCGAGAAACGGTGCAGTTCTTC.